This T cell receptor beta chain was documented in a study of T-cell reconstitution after alpha-beta-depleted transplantation in children. Study results and limitations: By about two months after transplant, alpha-beta T cells reportedly arose from several hundred graft clones that had expanded. T-cell counts and diversity at one year following transplant were attributed mainly to newly produced T cells. At day 60, the high TCRbeta diversity found in some patients originated from recipient T cells and thymic progenitors that had survived.

Unique molecular identifiers were incorporated into the prepared TCRbeta library. TCRdb passed the PCR reads through MiXCR, listing each CDR3 protein once. The sample lists some 300,000 distinct CDR3 sequences, less than 9.5% occurring once. CDR1 is SGHVS, CDR2 FNYEAQ, per germline. The CDR3 is made up of 14 amino acids. The trim removed 1 base at V and 4 bases at J, leaving 3 bases unmatched. Comments on this clonotype: What it recognizes is unknown.

This clonotype was obtained from a female patient younger than 10 who had a stem cell transplant for Fanconi anemia, so the T cells may come from the graft donor. The material sequenced was peripheral blood, taken 360 days after TCRalphabeta/CD19-depleted stem cell transplant. This rearrangement joins TRBV7-6 to TRBJ2-5; TRBD1 agrees at 7 bases. CDR3 nucleotides: TGTGCCAGCAGCTTAGACCCAGGGGGAGAGACCCAGTACTTC. Translating it yields CASSLDPGGETQYF.